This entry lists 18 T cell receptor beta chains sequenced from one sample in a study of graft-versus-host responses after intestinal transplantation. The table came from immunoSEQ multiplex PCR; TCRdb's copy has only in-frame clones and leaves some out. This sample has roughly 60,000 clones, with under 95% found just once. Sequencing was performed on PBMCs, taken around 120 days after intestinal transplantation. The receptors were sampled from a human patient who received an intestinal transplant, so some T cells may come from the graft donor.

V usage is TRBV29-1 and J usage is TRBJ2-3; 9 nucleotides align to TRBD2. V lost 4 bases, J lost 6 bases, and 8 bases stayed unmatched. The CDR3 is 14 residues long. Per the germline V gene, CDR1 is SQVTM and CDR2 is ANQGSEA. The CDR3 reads CSVGWRGGRDTQYF. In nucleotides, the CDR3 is TGCAGCGTTGGCTGGCGGGGGGGCCGGGATACGCAGTATTTT.

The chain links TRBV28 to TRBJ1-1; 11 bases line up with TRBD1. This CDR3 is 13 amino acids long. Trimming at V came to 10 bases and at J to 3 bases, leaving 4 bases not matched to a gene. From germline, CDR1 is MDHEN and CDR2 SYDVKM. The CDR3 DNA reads TGTGCCACAAGGGACAGGGGGGACACTGAAGCTTTCTTT. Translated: CATRDRGDTEAFF. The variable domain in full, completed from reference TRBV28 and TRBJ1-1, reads DVKVTQSSRYLVKRTGEKVFLECVQDMDHENMFWYRQDPGLGLRLIYFSYDVKMKEKGDIPEGYSVSREKKERFSLILESASTNQTSMYLCATRDRGDTEAFFGQGTRLTVV.

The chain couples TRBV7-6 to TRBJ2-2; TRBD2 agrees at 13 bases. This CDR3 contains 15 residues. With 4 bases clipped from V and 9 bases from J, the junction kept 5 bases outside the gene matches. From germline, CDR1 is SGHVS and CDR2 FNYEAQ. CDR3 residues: CASSWTSGGPRELFF. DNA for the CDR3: TGTGCCAGCAGCTGGACTAGCGGGGGCCCCCGGGAGCTGTTTTTT.

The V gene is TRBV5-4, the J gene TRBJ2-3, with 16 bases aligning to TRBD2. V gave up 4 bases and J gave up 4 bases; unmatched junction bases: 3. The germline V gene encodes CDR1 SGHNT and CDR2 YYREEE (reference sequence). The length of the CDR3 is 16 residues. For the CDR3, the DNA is TGTGCCAGCAGCCCGGGACTAGCGGGGGGGTCAGATACGCAGTATTTT. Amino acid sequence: CASSPGLAGGSDTQYF.

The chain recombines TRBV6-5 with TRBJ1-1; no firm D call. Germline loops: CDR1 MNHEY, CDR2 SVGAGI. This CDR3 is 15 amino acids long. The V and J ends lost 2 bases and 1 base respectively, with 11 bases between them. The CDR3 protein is CASSYTYGENTEAFF. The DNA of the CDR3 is TGTGCCAGCAGTTACACCTACGGGGAGAACACTGAAGCTTTCTTT.

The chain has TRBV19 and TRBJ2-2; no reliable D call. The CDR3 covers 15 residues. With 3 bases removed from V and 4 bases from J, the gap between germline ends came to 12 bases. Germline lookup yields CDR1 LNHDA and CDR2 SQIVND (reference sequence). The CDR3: CASSILPTSTGELFF. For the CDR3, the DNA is TGTGCCAGTAGTATTTTACCAACGAGCACCGGGGAGCTGTTTTTT. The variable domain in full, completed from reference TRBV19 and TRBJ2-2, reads DGGITQSPKYLFRKEGQNVTLSCEQNLNHDAMYWYRQDPGQGLRLIYYSQIVNDFQKGDIAEGYSVSREKKESFPLTVTSAQKNPTAFYLCASSILPTSTGELFFGEGSRLTVL.

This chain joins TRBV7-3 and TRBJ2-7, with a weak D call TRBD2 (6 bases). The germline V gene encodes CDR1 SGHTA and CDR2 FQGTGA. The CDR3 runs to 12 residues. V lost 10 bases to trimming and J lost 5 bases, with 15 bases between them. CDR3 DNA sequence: TGTGCCATGGCGGGGACTGGCAACGAGCAGTACTTC. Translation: CAMAGTGNEQYF.

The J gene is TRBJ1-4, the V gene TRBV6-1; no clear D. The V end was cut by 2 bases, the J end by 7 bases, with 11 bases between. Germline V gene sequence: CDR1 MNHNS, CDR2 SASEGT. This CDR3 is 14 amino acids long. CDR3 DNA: TGTGCCAGCAGTGAATGGAGCCTAGGTGAAAAACTGTTTTTT. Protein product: CASSEWSLGEKLFF.

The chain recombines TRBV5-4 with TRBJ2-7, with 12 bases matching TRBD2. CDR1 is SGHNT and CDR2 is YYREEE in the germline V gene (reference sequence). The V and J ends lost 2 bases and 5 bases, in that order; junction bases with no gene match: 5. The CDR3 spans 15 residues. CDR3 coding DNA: TGTGCCAGCAGCTTACTAGCGGGGGGCCTCAACGAGCAGTACTTC. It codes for CASSLLAGGLNEQYF.

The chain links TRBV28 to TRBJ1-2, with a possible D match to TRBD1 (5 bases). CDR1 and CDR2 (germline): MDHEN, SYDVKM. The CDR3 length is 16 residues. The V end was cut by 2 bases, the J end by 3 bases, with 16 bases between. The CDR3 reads CASSLRSGTVYYGYTF. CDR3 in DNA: TGTGCCAGCAGTTTAAGGTCTGGGACGGTATACTATGGCTACACCTTC.

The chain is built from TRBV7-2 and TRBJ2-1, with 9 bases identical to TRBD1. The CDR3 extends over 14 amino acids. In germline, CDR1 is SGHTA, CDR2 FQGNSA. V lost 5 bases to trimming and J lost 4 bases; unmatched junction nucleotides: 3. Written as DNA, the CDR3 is TGTGCCAGCAGCCGGACAGGGGCTTACAATGAGCAGTTCTTC. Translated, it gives CASSRTGAYNEQFF.

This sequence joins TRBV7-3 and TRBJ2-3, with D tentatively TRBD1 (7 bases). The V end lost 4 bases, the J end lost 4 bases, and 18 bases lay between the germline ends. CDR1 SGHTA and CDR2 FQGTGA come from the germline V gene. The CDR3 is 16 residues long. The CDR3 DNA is TGTGCCAGCAGCTCGATGACAGGGACGGGGGCAGATACGCAGTATTTT. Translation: CASSSMTGTGADTQYF.

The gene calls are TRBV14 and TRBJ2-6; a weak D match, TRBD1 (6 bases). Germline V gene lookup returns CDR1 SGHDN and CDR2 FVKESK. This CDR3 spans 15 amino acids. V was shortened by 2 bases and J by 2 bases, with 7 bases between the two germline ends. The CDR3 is CASSQRTAGANVLTF. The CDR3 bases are TGTGCCAGCAGCCAAAGGACAGCTGGGGCCAACGTCCTGACTTTC.

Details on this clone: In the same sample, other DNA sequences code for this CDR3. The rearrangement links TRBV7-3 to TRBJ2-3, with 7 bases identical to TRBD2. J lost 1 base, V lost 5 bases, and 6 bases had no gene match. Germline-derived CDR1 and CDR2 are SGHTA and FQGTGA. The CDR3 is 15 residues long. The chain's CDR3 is CASSLGLAGTDTQYF. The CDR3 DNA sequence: TGTGCCAGCAGCCTCGGGCTAGCGGGCACAGATACGCAGTATTTT.

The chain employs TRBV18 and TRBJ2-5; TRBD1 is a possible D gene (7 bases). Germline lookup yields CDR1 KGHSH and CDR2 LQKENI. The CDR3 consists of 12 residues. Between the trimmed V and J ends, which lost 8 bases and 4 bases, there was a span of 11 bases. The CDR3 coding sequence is TGTGCCAGCCAGGGGGGCGGAGAGACCCAGTACTTC. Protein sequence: CASQGGGETQYF.

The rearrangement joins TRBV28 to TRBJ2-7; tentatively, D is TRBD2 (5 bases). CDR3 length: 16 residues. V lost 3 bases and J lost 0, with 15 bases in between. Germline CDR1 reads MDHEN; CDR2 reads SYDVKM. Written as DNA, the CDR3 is TGTGCCAGCAGTTTTCCTGACTACGGTAGCTCCTACGAGCAGTACTTC. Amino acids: CASSFPDYGSSYEQYF.

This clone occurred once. The DNA of the CDR3 is TGTGCCAGCTCAAGGGGGATCCCGGGGACTGAAGCTTTCTTT. Translated: CASSRGIPGTEAFF. This chain uses TRBV28 with TRBJ1-1; tentatively, D is TRBD1 (6 bases). Deletions cut 8 bases from V and 5 bases from J, with 18 bases between. Germline CDR1 is MDHEN and CDR2 is SYDVKM. This CDR3 region has 14 residues.

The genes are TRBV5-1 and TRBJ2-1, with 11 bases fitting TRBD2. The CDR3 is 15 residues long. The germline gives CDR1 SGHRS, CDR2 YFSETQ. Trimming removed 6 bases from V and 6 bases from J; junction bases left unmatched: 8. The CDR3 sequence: CASTSLAGGSNEQFF. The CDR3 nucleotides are TGCGCCAGCACTTCTTTAGCGGGAGGGTCCAATGAGCAGTTCTTC.